Shown below are 3 T cell receptor beta chains from a single sample sequenced in a study of OX40 agonist ivuxolimab in advanced cancers. The table came from immunoSEQ multiplex PCR; TCRdb's copy has only in-frame clones and leaves some out. Of 95,000 to 100,000 clones listed, about 79% are singletons. The sequencing here drew on CD4+ or CD8+ T cells sorted from blood, taken in a trial of the OX40 agonist ivuxolimab. The receptors originated from an adult with an advanced solid tumor such as melanoma, head and neck, liver or kidney cancer.

This chain connects TRBV6-5 to TRBJ2-3; D possibly corresponds to TRBD2 (6 bases). Trimming removed 7 bases at V and 2 bases at J, with 13 bases between. The CDR3 totals 14 residues. Per the germline V gene, CDR1 is MNHEY and CDR2 is SVGAGI. The CDR3 loop is CASKVGGSTDTQYF. CDR3 nucleotide sequence: TGTGCCAGCAAAGTGGGGGGTTCCACAGATACGCAGTATTTT.

The V and J genes are TRBV5-6 and TRBJ2-7; D may be TRBD2 (5 bases). CDR3 length equals 15 residues. In germline, CDR1 is SGHDT, CDR2 YYEEEE. Trimming cost V 1 base and J 0 bases, with 11 bases left between them. CDR3 nucleotides: TGTGCCAGCAGCTTGAGCGGAACCAGCTCCTACGAGCAGTACTTC. It encodes CASSLSGTSSYEQYF.

In its sample, this clone was seen once. The V call is TRBV6-5, the J call TRBJ1-1, with D hard to call. The germline V and J ends were trimmed by 6 bases and 1 base, with 3 bases remaining between them. The germline V gene has CDR1 MNHEY and CDR2 SVGAGI. The length of the CDR3 is 11 residues. This CDR3 is CASRGNTEAFF. The CDR3, as DNA: TGTGCCAGCAGGGGGAACACTGAAGCTTTCTTT.